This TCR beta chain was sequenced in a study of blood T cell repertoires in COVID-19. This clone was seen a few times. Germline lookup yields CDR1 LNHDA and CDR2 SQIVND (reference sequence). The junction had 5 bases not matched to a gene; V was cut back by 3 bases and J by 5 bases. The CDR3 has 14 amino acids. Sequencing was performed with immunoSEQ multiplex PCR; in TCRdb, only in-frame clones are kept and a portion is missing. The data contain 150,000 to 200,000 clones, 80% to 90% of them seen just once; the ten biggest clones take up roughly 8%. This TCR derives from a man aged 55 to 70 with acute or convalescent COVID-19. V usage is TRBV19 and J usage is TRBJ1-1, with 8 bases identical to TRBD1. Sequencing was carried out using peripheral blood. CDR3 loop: CASSMGQALTEAFF. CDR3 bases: TGTGCCAGTAGTATGGGACAGGCCTTAACTGAAGCTTTCTTT. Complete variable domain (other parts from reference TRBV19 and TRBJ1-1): DGGITQSPKYLFRKEGQNVTLSCEQNLNHDAMYWYRQDPGQGLRLIYYSQIVNDFQKGDIAEGYSVSREKKESFPLTVTSAQKNPTAFYLCASSMGQALTEAFFGQGTRLTVV.